A selection of T cell receptor beta chains follows, all from one sample in a study of T cell changes during pregnancy in multiple sclerosis. The data were produced by immunoSEQ multiplex PCR, yet TCRdb's version contains in-frame clones alone and is incomplete. The sample consists of over 50,000 clones, over 80% of them appearing once. Sequencing was performed on CD4+ T cells from peripheral blood mononuclear cells, taken in the third trimester of pregnancy. These receptors all stem from a female donor with multiple sclerosis, enrolled in a pregnancy study. CDR3s include the opening cysteine and the closing phenylalanine or tryptophan. D genes are given only for firm matches. Only some rows state a clone size, as once, few, many or a class for expanded clones.

J: TRBJ2-3
size: -
V: TRBV5-5
D: TRBD2
DNA: TGTGCCAGCAGCTTTCGACGGGGGGGCACAGATACGCAGTATTTT
CDR3: CASSFRRGGTDTQYF

J: TRBJ1-5
size: -
V: TRBV30
D: TRBD1
DNA: TGTGCCTGGAGCTCCTGGGACAGGGGGAATCAGCCCCAGCATTTT
CDR3: CAWSSWDRGNQPQHF

J: TRBJ2-5
size: -
V: TRBV10-3
D: TRBD1
DNA: TGTGCCATCAGTGTGGACAGGGAAGAGACCCAGTACTTC
CDR3: CAISVDREETQYF

J: TRBJ1-5
size: -
V: TRBV6-6
D: -
DNA: TGTGCCAGCAGTTACCCGGGAAATCAGCCCCAGCATTTT
CDR3: CASSYPGNQPQHF

J: TRBJ2-5
size: once
V: TRBV4-1
D: -
DNA: TGCGCCAGCAGCCAAGATCCCCTCCCACCTAGCACCCAGTACTTC
CDR3: CASSQDPLPPSTQYF

J: TRBJ1-1
size: -
V: TRBV7-6
D: TRBD1
DNA: TGTGCCAGCAGCTTAGCCGCTCACTCCGAGACAGGGGCCCCCTGGGCTGAAGCTTTCTTT
CDR3: CASSLAAHSETGAPWAEAFF

J: TRBJ1-5
size: -
V: TRBV6-4
D: TRBD1
DNA: TGTGCCAGTGGGACAGGGGGCAATCAGCCCCAGCATTTT
CDR3: CASGTGGNQPQHF

J: TRBJ2-4
size: -
V: TRBV11-2
D: TRBD2
DNA: TGTGCCAGCAGCTTGCCGCGCGGGGGTTTAGCCAAAAACATTCAGTACTTC
CDR3: CASSLPRGGLAKNIQYF

J: TRBJ1-2
size: -
V: TRBV5-6
D: -
DNA: TGTGCCAGCAGCCACTACGGGACAAAGGCTCGGGGCTACACCTTC
CDR3: CASSHYGTKARGYTF

J: TRBJ1-2
size: -
V: TRBV6-4
D: -
DNA: TGTGCCAGCAGCCCGACATGGGGCCCTTCTAACTATGGCTACACCTTC
CDR3: CASSPTWGPSNYGYTF

J: TRBJ1-4
size: -
V: TRBV5-1
D: -
DNA: TGCGCCAGCAGCTTGAGAGGAGGGAAGGATGAAAAACTGTTTTTT
CDR3: CASSLRGGKDEKLFF

J: TRBJ1-1
size: -
V: TRBV5-1
D: -
DNA: TGCGCCAGCAGCTTGGTCGCCAGGGGGAACACTGAAGCTTTCTTT
CDR3: CASSLVARGNTEAFF

J: TRBJ1-1
size: -
V: TRBV30
D: TRBD1
DNA: TGTGCCTGGAGCCGGGACAGGCCACACACTGAAGCTTTCTTT
CDR3: CAWSRDRPHTEAFF

J: TRBJ1-4
size: -
V: TRBV19
D: -
DNA: TGTGCCAGTAGGGGAGGCAAACCTAATGAAAAACTGTTTTTT
CDR3: CASRGGKPNEKLFF

J: TRBJ2-7
size: -
V: TRBV5-1
D: TRBD2
DNA: TGCGCCAGCAGCTCCCTCGGACTAGTCTACGAGCAGTACTTC
CDR3: CASSSLGLVYEQYF

J: TRBJ2-1
size: -
V: TRBV27
D: -
DNA: TGTGCCAGCAGTTTGCTCCCCCCCACCGGGGAGTTCTTC
CDR3: CASSLLPPTGEFF

J: TRBJ1-2
size: -
V: TRBV5-1
D: -
DNA: TGCGCCAGCAGCCCGGCAGGGGTGGGGGATGGCTACACCTTC
CDR3: CASSPAGVGDGYTF

J: TRBJ2-7
size: -
V: TRBV4-1
D: TRBD1
DNA: TGCGCCAGCAGCCAAGAGGGACAGGGAGCGGCCTACGAGCAGTACTTC
CDR3: CASSQEGQGAAYEQYF

J: TRBJ2-1
size: -
V: TRBV9
D: TRBD2
DNA: TGTGCCAGCAGCGTAGGGTCGAGCGGGGCCAATGAGCAGTTCTTC
CDR3: CASSVGSSGANEQFF

J: TRBJ1-2
size: -
V: TRBV25-1
D: TRBD1
DNA: TGTGCCAGCAGTCCGTCCTTGGGACAGGACAACTATGGCTACACCTTC
CDR3: CASSPSLGQDNYGYTF

J: TRBJ1-2
size: -
V: TRBV7-9
D: TRBD1
DNA: TGTGCCAGCAGTTTTACCGGGACAGATGGCTACACCTTC
CDR3: CASSFTGTDGYTF

J: TRBJ2-2
size: -
V: TRBV9
D: -
DNA: TGTGCCAGCAGTCTTACAGGGACGAACACCGGGGAGCTGTTTTTT
CDR3: CASSLTGTNTGELFF

J: TRBJ1-1
size: -
V: TRBV19
D: TRBD1
DNA: TGTGCCAGTAGTATCGGGGCGGGACAGGTAGCTGAAGCTTTCTTT
CDR3: CASSIGAGQVAEAFF

J: TRBJ2-4
size: -
V: TRBV29-1
D: -
DNA: TGCAGCGTTGAACTACTCCTAGCCAAAAACATTCAGTACTTC
CDR3: CSVELLLAKNIQYF

J: TRBJ2-1
size: -
V: TRBV30
D: -
DNA: TGTGCCTGGAGTGTTCGGAGCGGCTACAATGAGCAGTTCTTC
CDR3: CAWSVRSGYNEQFF

J: TRBJ2-4
size: -
V: TRBV6-1
D: -
DNA: TGTGCCAGCAGTGAATTCGGCGTAGGGGGAGTAGCCAAAAACATTCAGTACTTC
CDR3: CASSEFGVGGVAKNIQYF

J: TRBJ2-2
size: -
V: TRBV7-7
D: TRBD1
DNA: TGTGCCAGCAGCTTAGGACAGGGTCTCACCGGGGAGCTGTTTTTT
CDR3: CASSLGQGLTGELFF

J: TRBJ1-1
size: once
V: TRBV6-1
D: -
DNA: TGTGCCAGCAGTACGGAGGGGTCCACTGAAGCTTTCTTT
CDR3: CASSTEGSTEAFF

J: TRBJ1-1
size: few
V: TRBV30
D: -
DNA: TGTGCCAGCGGTAGTCGAGGGAATGAAGCTTTCTTT
CDR3: CASGSRGNEAFF

J: TRBJ1-2
size: -
V: TRBV5-1
D: -
DNA: TGCGCCAGCAGCCTGGGGCGGTTTTATGGCTACACCTTC
CDR3: CASSLGRFYGYTF

J: TRBJ2-2
size: -
V: TRBV6-5
D: -
DNA: TGTGCCAGCGGGGAGACGAACACCGGGGAGCTGTTTTTT
CDR3: CASGETNTGELFF

J: TRBJ2-7
size: -
V: TRBV5-1
D: TRBD1
DNA: TGCGCCAGCAGCTTGCAAGGGACAGGGCTTACCTACGAGCAGTACTTC
CDR3: CASSLQGTGLTYEQYF

J: TRBJ1-5
size: -
V: TRBV19
D: TRBD1
DNA: TGTGCCAGTAGTATAGAGTGGGGACAGGGAGGGAATCAGCCCCAGCATTTT
CDR3: CASSIEWGQGGNQPQHF

J: TRBJ1-2
size: -
V: TRBV5-4
D: -
DNA: TGTGCCAGCAGCCCCACAGGGTATGGCTACACCTTC
CDR3: CASSPTGYGYTF

J: TRBJ2-7
size: -
V: TRBV18
D: TRBD2
DNA: TGTGCCAGCTCACCAGCGGGCGGGAGGGGCGACGAGCAGTACTTC
CDR3: CASSPAGGRGDEQYF

J: TRBJ1-5
size: -
V: TRBV28
D: -
DNA: TGTGCCAGCACCTCAAAAACAGGGTATCAGCCCCAGCATTTT
CDR3: CASTSKTGYQPQHF

J: TRBJ2-3
size: -
V: TRBV5-4
D: TRBD1
DNA: TGTGCCAGCAGCTTGGAGGGACAGGGGGACCCCCGCACAGATACGCAGTATTTT
CDR3: CASSLEGQGDPRTDTQYF